This paragraph covers one T cell receptor (beta chain) sequence. This sample stems from a study of blood T cell repertoires in COVID-19. Only in-frame clones appear in the TCRdb table, and some are missing; sequencing was by immunoSEQ multiplex PCR. The sample has approximately 77,000 clones; 65% to 85% are singletons. The CDR3 consists of 15 residues. The germline V gene encodes CDR1 SNHLY and CDR2 FYNNEI. V lost 2 bases and J 2 bases, leaving 10 bases between the germline ends. The TCR originated in a man in his 70s with active or convalescent COVID-19. Sequenced material: peripheral blood. This chain joins TRBV2 and TRBJ2-1, with D unresolved. The CDR3 DNA follows: TGTGCCAGCAGTGAATTGGGCAGTGCCTACAATGAGCAGTTCTTC. Its translation: CASSELGSAYNEQFF.